The clone carrying this TCR beta chain was observed a handful of times. This sample is part of a study of control samples from healthy donors and cancer patients. The CDR3 covers 14 residues. Clones were read by immunoSEQ multiplex PCR, and TCRdb kept only the in-frame ones, dropping some. In the table there are 120,000 or so clones, around 87% of which are singletons. The receptor was derived from a man younger than 40 in good health. The sequencing sample was made of blood. The V gene is TRBV21-1, the J gene TRBJ1-4; TRBD1 is taken as the D call from the table, unchecked against the DNA. TRBV21-1 is labeled a pseudogene. The CDR3 here is CASSGDRANEKLFF. For the CDR3, the DNA is TGTGCCAGCAGCGGGGACAGGGCTAATGAAAAACTGTTTTTT.